The 2 T cell receptor beta chains listed next were all sequenced from one sample in a study of chemoradiotherapy in HPV16-positive cancers. Produced via immunoSEQ multiplex PCR; TCRdb's table is partial and in-frame only. The data contain 30,000 to 40,000 clones, about 80% of them singletons. The sample consisted of blood, taken from a patient who underwent chemoradiotherapy. Receptors originate from a human donor with HPV-associated anogenital cancer.

J is TRBJ2-2 and V is TRBV5-1; 7 bases map to TRBD2. The CDR3 has 17 amino acids. Germline CDR1 is SGHRS and CDR2 is YFSETQ. V dropped 4 bases and J dropped 5; count of bases not matched to a gene: 14. The CDR3 here is CASSEKVDGGGTGELFF. The CDR3, as DNA: TGCGCCAGCAGCGAGAAGGTCGACGGGGGAGGGACCGGGGAGCTGTTTTTT.

This clone was seen a handful of times. In DNA form, the CDR3 reads TGTGCCAGCAGCCTAGGCCAGATGAACACTGAAGCTTTCTTT. Translating it yields CASSLGQMNTEAFF. The genes are TRBV27 and TRBJ1-1; unclear D gene. This CDR3 is 14 amino acids long. Germline V gene data show CDR1 as MNHEY and CDR2 as SMNVEV (reference sequence). V lost 6 bases and J 0 bases, leaving 11 bases between the germline ends.